Described below is a single T cell receptor (beta chain) sequence and its context. The sample comes from a study of blood T cell repertoires in COVID-19. Turning to the study itself: The samples span acute and convalescent COVID-19 from the United States, Italy and Spain. T cells, B-cell-depleted T cells, or PBMCs supplied cDNA or gDNA.

Assay: immunoSEQ multiplex PCR; the TCRdb copy retains only in-frame clones and omits some. The repertoire holds under 250,000 clones, with approximately 88% as singletons. Participant ages covered about 18 to 89 years across about 25 US areas. This CDR3 comprises 18 residues. Germline CDR1 reads SGHTA; CDR2 reads FQGNSA. V was pared by 2 bases and J by 3 bases, with 10 bases of the junction left unmatched. The sequencing input was PBMCs or T cells enriched from blood (not recorded which). The gene calls are TRBV7-2 and TRBJ1-5; 10 nucleotides line up with TRBD1. The receptor's source is a woman aged 40 to 50 who had been exposed to COVID-19. CDR3 DNA: TGTGCCAGCAGCTTACAGCGACAGGGGGCAATCAACAATCAGCCCCAGCATTTT. It specifies CASSLQRQGAINNQPQHF.